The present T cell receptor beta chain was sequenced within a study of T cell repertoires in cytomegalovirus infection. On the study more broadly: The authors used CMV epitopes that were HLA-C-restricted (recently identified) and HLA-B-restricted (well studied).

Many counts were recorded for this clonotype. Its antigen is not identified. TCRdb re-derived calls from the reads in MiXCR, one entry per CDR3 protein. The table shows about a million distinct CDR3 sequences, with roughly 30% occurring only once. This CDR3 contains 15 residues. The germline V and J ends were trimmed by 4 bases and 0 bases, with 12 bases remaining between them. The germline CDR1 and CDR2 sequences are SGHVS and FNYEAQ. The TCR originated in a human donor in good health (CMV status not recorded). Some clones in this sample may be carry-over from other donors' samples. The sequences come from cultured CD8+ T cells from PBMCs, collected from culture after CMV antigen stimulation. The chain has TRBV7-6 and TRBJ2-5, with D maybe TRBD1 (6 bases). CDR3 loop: CASSWGPSDQETQYF. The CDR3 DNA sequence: TGTGCCAGCAGCTGGGGGCCTAGTGACCAAGAGACCCAGTACTTC.